These T cell receptor beta chains were read from a single sample in a study of shared T cell receptors in the human thymus. Data came from immunoSEQ multiplex PCR; TCRdb stores just in-frame clones and leaves some out. The sample includes hundreds of thousands of clones, approximately 78% seen only once; the top ten take around 0.013%. The same data also went into a second study, on human thymus T cells.

What was sequenced was thymocytes. These receptors all come from a boy younger than two with a congenital heart defect. The CDR3 runs from the conserved cysteine through the conserved F or W. A D gene is named only where the DNA matches it firmly.

D gene: TRBD2
CDR3 length: 15
V gene: TRBV7-8
CDR3 protein: CASSSIAGAGREQYF

D gene: TRBD2
CDR3 length: 17
V gene: TRBV4-2
CDR3 protein: CASSQRGGREEYNEQFF

D gene: .
CDR3 length: 13
V gene: TRBV7-2
CDR3 protein: CASILTGSQGYTF

D gene: .
CDR3 length: 16
V gene: TRBV5-4
CDR3 protein: CASSLPSEGSYNEQFF

D gene: .
CDR3 length: 15
V gene: TRBV15
CDR3 protein: CATSLEALNTGELFF

D gene: TRBD1
CDR3 length: 16
V gene: TRBV12-5
CDR3 protein: CASGLVLVRGSYEQYF

D gene: TRBD1
CDR3 length: 16
V gene: TRBV28
CDR3 protein: CASREEGGTGGHEQYF

D gene: .
CDR3 length: 15
V gene: TRBV25-1
CDR3 protein: CASSESYRRYEKLFF

D gene: .
CDR3 length: 15
V gene: TRBV4-3
CDR3 protein: CASSLSRTSTDTQYF

D gene: TRBD2
CDR3 length: 16
V gene: TRBV6-5
CDR3 protein: CASSYLRTSGTYEQYF

D gene: .
CDR3 length: 16
V gene: TRBV7-2
CDR3 protein: CASSPTGRGGTDTQYF

D gene: .
CDR3 length: 14
V gene: TRBV11-3
CDR3 protein: CASSSTGSSYEQYF

D gene: TRBD1
CDR3 length: 16
V gene: TRBV4-2
CDR3 protein: CASSQEGTGVSYEQYF

D gene: TRBD1
CDR3 length: 16
V gene: TRBV5-4
CDR3 protein: CASSPLSGQGAHEQYF

D gene: .
CDR3 length: 13
V gene: TRBV27
CDR3 protein: CASGGAGSTEAFF

D gene: .
CDR3 length: 14
V gene: TRBV10-3
CDR3 protein: CAISETGSGNTIYF

D gene: TRBD2
CDR3 length: 14
V gene: TRBV11-2
CDR3 protein: CASRVLAGSGELFF

D gene: TRBD1
CDR3 length: 15
V gene: TRBV5-1
CDR3 protein: CASSRQGQLNEKLFF

D gene: .
CDR3 length: 15
V gene: TRBV30
CDR3 protein: CAWSKTTPYQETQYF

D gene: TRBD2
CDR3 length: 14
V gene: TRBV29-1
CDR3 protein: CSVSDAGTSCEQFF

D gene: TRBD1
CDR3 length: 16
V gene: TRBV11-2
CDR3 protein: CASSPQGQPSYNEQFF

D gene: .
CDR3 length: 17
V gene: TRBV7-2
CDR3 protein: CASSQGPESLECREQFF

D gene: TRBD1
CDR3 length: 17
V gene: TRBV30
CDR3 protein: CAWSTPHTTGQGYEQYF

D gene: TRBD1
CDR3 length: 17
V gene: TRBV4-3
CDR3 protein: CASSQGQGAGGANVLTF

D gene: .
CDR3 length: 15
V gene: TRBV7-9
CDR3 protein: CASSFNQLDRETQYF

D gene: TRBD2
CDR3 length: 17
V gene: TRBV5-1
CDR3 protein: CASSDDSSGGLRDTQYF

D gene: .
CDR3 length: 15
V gene: TRBV4-1
CDR3 protein: CASSLKAGLAHEQYF

D gene: .
CDR3 length: 15
V gene: TRBV5-4
CDR3 protein: CASSLGAYRSYEQYF

D gene: TRBD2
CDR3 length: 15
V gene: TRBV5-4
CDR3 protein: CASSLEAGGPREQYF

D gene: .
CDR3 length: 16
V gene: TRBV13
CDR3 protein: CASSLFEDRGGDEQFF

D gene: TRBD1
CDR3 length: 16
V gene: TRBV11-1
CDR3 protein: CASSCHRDREEGEQYF

D gene: .
CDR3 length: 16
V gene: TRBV28
CDR3 protein: CASSHRQEETNEKLFF

D gene: TRBD1
CDR3 length: 16
V gene: TRBV14
CDR3 protein: CASSQDGQGGAYEQYF

D gene: .
CDR3 length: 12
V gene: TRBV6-5
CDR3 protein: CATRGWRTEAFF

D gene: TRBD1
CDR3 length: 15
V gene: TRBV10-3
CDR3 protein: CAIRDRGRSGNTIYF

D gene: .
CDR3 length: 12
V gene: TRBV11-2
CDR3 protein: CASSFASYGYTF

D gene: TRBD2
CDR3 length: 14
V gene: TRBV7-2
CDR3 protein: CASSPIAGYNEQFF

D gene: .
CDR3 length: 15
V gene: TRBV30
CDR3 protein: CAWSVNFGGAGELFF

D gene: .
CDR3 length: 16
V gene: TRBV9
CDR3 protein: CASSPRGRRSSYEQYF

D gene: TRBD1
CDR3 length: 16
V gene: TRBV4-1
CDR3 protein: CASSRNRQGPDTEAFF

D gene: TRBD1
CDR3 length: 14
V gene: TRBV6-4
CDR3 protein: CASSDQGAGDTQYF

D gene: TRBD2
CDR3 length: 15
V gene: TRBV11-2
CDR3 protein: CASSRSGRLLYEQYF

D gene: TRBD2
CDR3 length: 16
V gene: TRBV4-3
CDR3 protein: CASSLRLAGVTDTQYF

D gene: TRBD2
CDR3 length: 14
V gene: TRBV5-1
CDR3 protein: CASRLAGMRNIQYF

D gene: .
CDR3 length: 15
V gene: TRBV11-3
CDR3 protein: CASSNRTDPGNTIYF

D gene: .
CDR3 length: 12
V gene: TRBV5-6
CDR3 protein: CASSQDSYEQYF